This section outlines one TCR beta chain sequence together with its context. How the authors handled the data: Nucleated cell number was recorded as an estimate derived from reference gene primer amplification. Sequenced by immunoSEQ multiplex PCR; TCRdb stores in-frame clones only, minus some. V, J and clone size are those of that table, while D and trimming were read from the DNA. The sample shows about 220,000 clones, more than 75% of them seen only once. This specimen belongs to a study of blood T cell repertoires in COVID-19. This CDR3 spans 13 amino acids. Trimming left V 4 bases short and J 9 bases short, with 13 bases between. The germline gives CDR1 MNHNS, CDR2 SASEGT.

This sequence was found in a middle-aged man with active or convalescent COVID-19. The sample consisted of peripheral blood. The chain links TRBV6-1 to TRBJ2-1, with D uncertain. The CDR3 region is CASSVVRGGEQFF. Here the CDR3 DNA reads TGTGCCAGCAGTGTGGTCCGCGGCGGTGAGCAGTTCTTC.